These 12 T cell receptor beta chains share one sample of origin, sequenced in a study of human T cells and chemical hapten exposure. TCRdb re-called the RACE reads with MiXCR, one entry per CDR3 protein. Here the sample spans 35,000 to 50,000 distinct CDR3 sequences, under 12% being singletons. Time point defined: pre-sensitization, week 0. As for treatment: therapeutic diphenylcyclopropenone sensitization with weekly scalp DPC. The source material was whole blood, sampled in connection with sensitization to the hapten diphenylcyclopropenone (DPC). The receptors stem from a man aged 25 to 45 with alopecia areata. Some clones in this sample may be carry-over from other donors' samples.

This clonotype is medium-sized in the sample. The rearrangement links TRBV29-1 to TRBJ2-1; 12 nucleotides align to TRBD2. Germline V lookup: CDR1 SQVTM, CDR2 ANQGSEA. The CDR3 consists of 16 residues. The J segment lost 7 bases and the V segment lost 7 bases, leaving 14 bases of the junction unmatched. CDR3 residues: CSGLTDGLAGINEQFF. CDR3 sequence (DNA): TGCAGCGGCCTCACCGACGGACTAGCGGGGATAAATGAGCAGTTCTTC.

There are many counts of this clonotype. V and J are TRBV6-2 or TRBV6-3 and TRBJ2-3; 9 bases are shared with TRBD2. The V segment lost 6 bases and the J segment 4 bases; nucleotides outside the gene matches: 5. This CDR3 spans 14 amino acids. The germline gives CDR1 MNHEY, CDR2 SVGEGT. The CDR3 nucleotides read TGTGCCAGCAGAGAGACTAGCGGTGCAGATACGCAGTATTTT. Protein sequence: CASRETSGADTQYF.

The chain carries TRBV2 and TRBJ1-6; possible D gene TRBD1, 6 bases. The ends were cut back, 7 bases at V and 2 bases at J, with 9 bases in the middle. The CDR3 is 14 amino acids. Germline V CDR1 and CDR2: SNHLY, FYNNEI. The CDR3 coding sequence is TGTGCCAGCAAAGGACAGCCCTATAATTCACCCCTCCACTTT. Amino acid sequence: CASKGQPYNSPLHF.

This clonotype was recorded a few times. This sequence joins TRBV7-9 and TRBJ2-5; no definite D call. CDR1 and CDR2 (germline): SEHNR, FQNEAQ (reference sequence). The CDR3 totals 14 residues. Deletions cut 7 bases from V and 0 bases from J, with 12 bases between. CDR3 in amino acids: CASTGVVYQETQYF. Written as DNA, the CDR3 is TGTGCCAGCACCGGAGTGGTGTACCAAGAGACCCAGTACTTC.

This sequence joins TRBV20-1 and TRBJ1-2; no reliable D call. Germline V gene sequence: CDR1 DFQATT, CDR2 SNEGSKA (reference sequence). V lost 5 bases and J lost 7, with 14 bases in between. This CDR3 is 12 amino acids long. Here the CDR3 reads CSAGAGMGGYTF. The CDR3 nucleotides read TGCAGTGCTGGTGCGGGGATGGGTGGCTACACCTTC.

This clonotype was observed at least ten times. This rearrangement joins TRBV20-1 to TRBJ1-5; 9 bases agree with TRBD1. Germline V CDR1 and CDR2: DFQATT, SNEGSKA (reference sequence). V lost 4 bases, J lost 6 bases, and 7 bases stayed unmatched. CDR3 length: 14 residues. The CDR3 DNA sequence: TGCAGTGCTATCCCGGGACAGGGAATTCAGCCCCAGCATTTT. Residues: CSAIPGQGIQPQHF.

The rearrangement links TRBV5-5 to TRBJ1-2; 9 nucleotides agree with TRBD1. The junction had 8 bases not matched to a gene; V was cut back by 5 bases and J by 6 bases. The germline V gene has CDR1 SGHKS and CDR2 YYEKEE (reference sequence). The CDR3 has 14 amino acids. The CDR3 nucleotides are TGTGCCAGCAGTACAGGGGGCGGGTTTGATGGCTACACCTTC. Translation gives CASSTGGGFDGYTF. Combining the CDR3 with reference TRBV5-5 and TRBJ1-2 gives the whole variable domain DAGVTQSPTHLIKTRGQQVTLRCSPISGHKSVSWYQQVLGQGPQFIFQYYEKEERGRGNFPDRFSARQFPNYSSELNVNALLLGDSALYLCASSTGGGFDGYTFGSGTRLTVV.

This clonotype was seen repeatedly, ten times or more. This chain connects TRBV4-1 to TRBJ1-4; 7 bases fit TRBD1. The CDR3 runs 13 residues. Losses at the gene ends were 6 bases for V and 8 bases for J; bases not matched to a gene: 6. Per germline, CDR1 MGHRA and CDR2 YSYEKL. DNA of the CDR3: TGCGCCAGCAGACGGCAGGGGGGAGAAAAACTGTTTTTT. Translated, it gives CASRRQGGEKLFF.

This chain joins TRBV7-2 and TRBJ2-4; the D call may be TRBD1 or TRBD2 (6 bases each). V shed 0 bases and J shed 1 base, with 10 bases lying between them. The CDR3 consists of 16 residues. Germline CDR1 is SGHTA and CDR2 is FQGNSA. The chain's CDR3 is CASSLATGRAKNIQYF. The CDR3 coding sequence is TGTGCCAGCAGCTTAGCCACAGGGAGGGCCAAAAACATTCAGTACTTC.

This clonotype turned up a few times. The genes are TRBV9 and TRBJ1-2, with 12 bases identical to TRBD1. Germline CDR1 reads SGDLS; CDR2 reads YYNGEE. V lost 4 bases to trimming and J lost 5 bases; unmatched junction nucleotides: 9. The length of the CDR3 is 16 residues. The CDR3 is CASSITGTGGDYGYTF. CDR3 coding DNA: TGTGCCAGCAGCATCACCGGGACAGGGGGCGATTATGGCTACACCTTC.

This clonotype was recorded many times. The chain has TRBV20-1 and TRBJ2-4, with D possibly matching TRBD2 (6 bases). CDR3 length: 17 residues. Trimming removed 6 bases from V and 0 bases from J, with 21 bases in between. The germline V gene has CDR1 DFQATT and CDR2 SNEGSKA (reference sequence). In DNA, the CDR3 is TGCAGTGCCCCTACCAGTGCGGGGATTTTAGCCAAAAACATTCAGTACTTC. Protein sequence: CSAPTSAGILAKNIQYF.

The chain couples TRBV6-5 to TRBJ2-5, with D perhaps assigned TRBD1 or TRBD2 (5 bases each). Germline CDR1 is MNHEY and CDR2 is SVGAGI. The CDR3 sequence is 14 residues long. The V end was cut by 3 bases, the J end by 5 bases, with 13 bases between. CDR3 nucleotides: TGTGCCAGCAGTTATCTCCAGGGCGGGGAGACCCAGTACTTC. Its protein product is CASSYLQGGETQYF.